A selection of T cell receptor beta chains follows, all from one sample in a study of OX40 agonist ivuxolimab in advanced cancers. Measured with immunoSEQ multiplex PCR; TCRdb has only the in-frame clones, and not every one. The data contain approximately 89,000 clones, almost 90% of them singletons. Sequences were derived from CD4+ or CD8+ T cells sorted from blood, sampled in a trial of the OX40 agonist ivuxolimab. The receptors come from an adult with an advanced solid tumor such as melanoma, head and neck, liver or kidney cancer. Each CDR3 is given without its conserved first and last residue. Each record gives: J gene, V gene, CDR3 protein.

j_gene: TRBJ2-3; v_gene: TRBV4-2; CDR3aa: ASSQGGQWRVRTDTQY
j_gene: TRBJ2-1; v_gene: TRBV6-1; CDR3aa: ASSESQLYNEQF
j_gene: TRBJ2-2; v_gene: TRBV5-1; CDR3aa: ASSRRPRLAGGGTGELF
j_gene: TRBJ2-7; v_gene: TRBV14; CDR3aa: ASSQVGGVSYEQY
j_gene: TRBJ2-1; v_gene: TRBV4-1; CDR3aa: ASSQGVVYSSYNEQF
j_gene: TRBJ2-7; v_gene: TRBV5-1; CDR3aa: ASSLMAVKGEQY
j_gene: TRBJ2-5; v_gene: TRBV28; CDR3aa: ASRRQETQY
j_gene: TRBJ2-7; v_gene: TRBV9; CDR3aa: ASSPRQERSAAQY
j_gene: TRBJ2-1; v_gene: TRBV4-3; CDR3aa: ASSQDSGGSYNEQF
j_gene: TRBJ2-2; v_gene: TRBV5-1; CDR3aa: ASSPGTSGRSGELF
j_gene: TRBJ2-7; v_gene: TRBV28; CDR3aa: ASRGATYEQY
j_gene: TRBJ2-1; v_gene: TRBV28; CDR3aa: ASSLPDLPAEQF
j_gene: TRBJ2-3; v_gene: TRBV7-9; CDR3aa: ASSQGLAGPSTDTQY
j_gene: TRBJ2-7; v_gene: TRBV7-9; CDR3aa: ASSQGTFSYEQY
j_gene: TRBJ2-7; v_gene: TRBV27; CDR3aa: ASSLDRGAPTYEQY
j_gene: TRBJ2-1; v_gene: TRBV28; CDR3aa: ASRPGGLMYNEQF
j_gene: TRBJ2-7; v_gene: TRBV28; CDR3aa: ASSVHYEQY
j_gene: TRBJ2-1; v_gene: TRBV11-2; CDR3aa: ASSLVAGYNEQF
j_gene: TRBJ2-2; v_gene: TRBV4-2; CDR3aa: ASSQGDRGALTGELF
j_gene: TRBJ2-7; v_gene: TRBV27; CDR3aa: ASSLRTGGKQY
j_gene: TRBJ1-3; v_gene: TRBV5-4; CDR3aa: ASSLEAGSGNTIY
j_gene: TRBJ2-7; v_gene: TRBV2; CDR3aa: ASSGQVSSYEQY
j_gene: TRBJ2-5; v_gene: TRBV19; CDR3aa: ASSGQGRETQY
j_gene: TRBJ2-1; v_gene: TRBV28; CDR3aa: ASRDRTSEYNEQF
j_gene: TRBJ2-1; v_gene: TRBV5-1; CDR3aa: ASSRTGPYNEQF
j_gene: TRBJ1-4; v_gene: TRBV5-5; CDR3aa: ASSSPGGGSVEKLF
j_gene: TRBJ2-1; v_gene: TRBV15; CDR3aa: ATSSQAGGYNEQF
j_gene: TRBJ2-4; v_gene: TRBV28; CDR3aa: ASSLRDGVKNIQY
j_gene: TRBJ2-2; v_gene: TRBV11-2; CDR3aa: ASSLAIRGRRTGELF
j_gene: TRBJ1-2; v_gene: TRBV28; CDR3aa: ASSLGRNGGYT
j_gene: TRBJ2-7; v_gene: TRBV29-1; CDR3aa: SVRAQGYEQY
j_gene: TRBJ2-2; v_gene: TRBV14; CDR3aa: ASSYSTGELF
j_gene: TRBJ2-3; v_gene: TRBV7-3; CDR3aa: ASSRHRTDTQY
j_gene: TRBJ2-1; v_gene: TRBV27; CDR3aa: ASSFLTGARNNEQF
j_gene: TRBJ1-4; v_gene: TRBV19; CDR3aa: ASSQGVWGSSEKLF
j_gene: TRBJ1-2; v_gene: TRBV6-6; CDR3aa: ASSYSGTTVCGYT
j_gene: TRBJ1-1; v_gene: TRBV7-9; CDR3aa: ASGGRSTEAF
j_gene: TRBJ2-5; v_gene: TRBV18; CDR3aa: ASSRLRETQY
j_gene: TRBJ2-7; v_gene: TRBV28; CDR3aa: ASSGGRALEQY
j_gene: TRBJ2-5; v_gene: TRBV2; CDR3aa: ASRALAGKGETQY
j_gene: TRBJ2-7; v_gene: TRBV6-9; CDR3aa: ASLWAGTCEQY
j_gene: TRBJ2-2; v_gene: TRBV6-4; CDR3aa: ATQRDSDTGELF
j_gene: TRBJ2-3; v_gene: TRBV7-9; CDR3aa: ASSLGQTTDTQY
j_gene: TRBJ1-2; v_gene: TRBV6-5; CDR3aa: ASSYSTGGGYT
j_gene: TRBJ2-2; v_gene: TRBV11-3; CDR3aa: ASSSRGGDTGELF
j_gene: TRBJ1-1; v_gene: TRBV4-1; CDR3aa: ASSQDGAGMNTEAF